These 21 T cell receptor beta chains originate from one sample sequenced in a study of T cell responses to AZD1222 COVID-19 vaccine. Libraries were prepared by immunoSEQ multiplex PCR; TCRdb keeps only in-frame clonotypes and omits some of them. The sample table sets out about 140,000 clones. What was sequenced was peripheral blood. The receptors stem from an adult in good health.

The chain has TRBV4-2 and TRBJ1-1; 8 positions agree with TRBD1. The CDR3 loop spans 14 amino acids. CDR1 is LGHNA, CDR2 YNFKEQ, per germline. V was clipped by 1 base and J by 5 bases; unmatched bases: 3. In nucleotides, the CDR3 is TGTGCCAGCAGCCAAGGACAGGGGAGGACTGAAGCTTTCTTT. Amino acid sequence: CASSQGQGRTEAFF.

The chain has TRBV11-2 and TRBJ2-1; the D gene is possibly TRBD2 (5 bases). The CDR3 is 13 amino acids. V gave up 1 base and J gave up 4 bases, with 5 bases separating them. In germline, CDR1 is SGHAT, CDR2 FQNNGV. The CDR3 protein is CASSLVAYNEQFF. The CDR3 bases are TGTGCCAGCAGCTTAGTAGCGTACAATGAGCAGTTCTTC.

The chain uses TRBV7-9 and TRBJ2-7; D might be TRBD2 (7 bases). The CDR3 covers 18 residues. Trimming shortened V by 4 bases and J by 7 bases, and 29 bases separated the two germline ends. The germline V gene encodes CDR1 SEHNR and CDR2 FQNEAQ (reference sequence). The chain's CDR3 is CASSSPARGGLGLREQYF. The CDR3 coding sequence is TGTGCCAGCAGCTCGCCCGCTAGGGGGGGCCTGGGGTTGCGAGAGCAGTACTTC.

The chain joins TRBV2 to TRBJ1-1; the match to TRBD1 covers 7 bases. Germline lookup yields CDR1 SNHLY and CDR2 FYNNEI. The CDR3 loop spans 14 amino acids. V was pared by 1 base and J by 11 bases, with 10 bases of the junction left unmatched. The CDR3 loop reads CASSEDRGFFTAFF. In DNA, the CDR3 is TGTGCCAGCAGTGAAGACAGGGGTTTTTTTACGGCTTTCTTT.

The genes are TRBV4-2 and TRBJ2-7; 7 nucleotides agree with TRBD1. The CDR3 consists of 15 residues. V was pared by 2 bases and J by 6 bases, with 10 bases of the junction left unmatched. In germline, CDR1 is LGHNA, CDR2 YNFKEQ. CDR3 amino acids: CASSQPKGAIGEQYF. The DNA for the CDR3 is TGTGCCAGCAGCCAACCGAAGGGGGCCATAGGCGAGCAGTACTTC.

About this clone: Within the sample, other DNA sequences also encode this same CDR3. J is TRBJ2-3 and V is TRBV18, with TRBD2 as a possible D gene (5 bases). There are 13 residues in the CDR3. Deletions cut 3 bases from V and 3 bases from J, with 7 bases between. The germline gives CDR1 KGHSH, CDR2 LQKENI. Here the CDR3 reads CASSPPGTDTQYF. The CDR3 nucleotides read TGTGCCAGCTCACCCCCGGGAACAGATACGCAGTATTTT.

CDR3: CASSDGGGVYNEQFF. The CDR3 DNA reads TGTGCCAGCAGTGATGGGGGGGGCGTTTACAATGAGCAGTTCTTC. The J gene is TRBJ2-1, the V gene TRBV2; D perhaps matches TRBD2 (7 bases). The CDR3 spans 15 residues. Between the trimmed V and J ends, which lost 3 bases and 4 bases, there was a span of 13 bases. Germline CDR1 SNHLY, CDR2 FYNNEI.

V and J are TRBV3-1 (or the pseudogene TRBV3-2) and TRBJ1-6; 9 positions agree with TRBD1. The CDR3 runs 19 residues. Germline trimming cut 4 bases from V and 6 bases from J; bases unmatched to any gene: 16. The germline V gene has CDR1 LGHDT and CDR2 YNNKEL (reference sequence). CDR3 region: CASSPFSTGGVYSNSPLHF. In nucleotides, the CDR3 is TGTGCCAGCAGCCCATTCTCGACAGGGGGAGTGTATAGTAATTCACCCCTCCACTTT.

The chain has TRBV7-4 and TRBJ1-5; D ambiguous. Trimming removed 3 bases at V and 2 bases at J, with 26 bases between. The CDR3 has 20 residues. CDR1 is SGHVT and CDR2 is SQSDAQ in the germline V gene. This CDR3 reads CASSFPRREGGRGGNQPQHF. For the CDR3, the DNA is TGTGCCAGCAGCTTTCCTCGGAGGGAGGGAGGGAGAGGTGGCAATCAGCCCCAGCATTTT.

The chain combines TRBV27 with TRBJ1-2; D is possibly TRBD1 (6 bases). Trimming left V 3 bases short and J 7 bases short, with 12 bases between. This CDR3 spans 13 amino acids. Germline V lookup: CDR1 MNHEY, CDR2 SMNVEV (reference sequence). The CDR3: CASSFGGGGGYTF. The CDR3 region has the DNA TGTGCCAGCAGTTTTGGTGGGGGCGGTGGCTACACCTTC.

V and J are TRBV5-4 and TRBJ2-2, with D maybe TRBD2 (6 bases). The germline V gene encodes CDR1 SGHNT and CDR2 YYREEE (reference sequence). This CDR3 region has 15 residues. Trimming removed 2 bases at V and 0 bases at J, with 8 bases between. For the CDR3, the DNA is TGTGCCAGCAGCTTCGGCGGGACGAACACCGGGGAGCTGTTTTTT. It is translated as CASSFGGTNTGELFF.

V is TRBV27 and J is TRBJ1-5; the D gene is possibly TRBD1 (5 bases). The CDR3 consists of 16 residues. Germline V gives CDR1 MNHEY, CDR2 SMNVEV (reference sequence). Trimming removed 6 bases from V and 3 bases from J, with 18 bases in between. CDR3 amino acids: CASSTSPRAHNQPQHF. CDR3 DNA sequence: TGTGCCAGCAGCACATCCCCCAGGGCCCACAATCAGCCCCAGCATTTT.

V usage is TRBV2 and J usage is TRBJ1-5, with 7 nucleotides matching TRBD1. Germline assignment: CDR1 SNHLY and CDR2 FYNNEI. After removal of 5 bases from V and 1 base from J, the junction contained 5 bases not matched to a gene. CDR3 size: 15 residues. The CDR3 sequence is CASSSQGTSNQPQHF. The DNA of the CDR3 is TGTGCCAGCAGTTCACAGGGGACGAGCAATCAGCCCCAGCATTTT.

CDR3 nucleotides: TGTGCCAGTAGTATCCAACCGGGACAGGGTAAGGCTGAAGCTTTCTTT. The encoded protein is CASSIQPGQGKAEAFF. The rearrangement links TRBV19 to TRBJ1-1; TRBD1 aligns across 9 bases. The CDR3 has 16 residues. CDR1 is LNHDA and CDR2 is SQIVND in the germline V gene (reference sequence). Unmatched junction bases numbered 11, after V lost 3 bases and J lost 6 bases.

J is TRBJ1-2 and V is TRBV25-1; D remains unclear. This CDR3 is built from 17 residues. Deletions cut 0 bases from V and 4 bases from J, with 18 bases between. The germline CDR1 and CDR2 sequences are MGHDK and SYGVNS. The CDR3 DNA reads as TGTGCCAGCAGTGAATATACGGTCCGCGGGATTACCTATGGCTACACCTTC. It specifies CASSEYTVRGITYGYTF.

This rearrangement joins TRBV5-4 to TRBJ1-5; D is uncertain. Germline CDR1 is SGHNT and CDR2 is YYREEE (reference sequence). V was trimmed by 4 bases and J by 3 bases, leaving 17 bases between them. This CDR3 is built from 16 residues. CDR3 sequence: CASSPGPGGPNQPQHF. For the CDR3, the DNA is TGTGCCAGCAGCCCCGGGCCAGGAGGACCCAATCAGCCCCAGCATTTT.

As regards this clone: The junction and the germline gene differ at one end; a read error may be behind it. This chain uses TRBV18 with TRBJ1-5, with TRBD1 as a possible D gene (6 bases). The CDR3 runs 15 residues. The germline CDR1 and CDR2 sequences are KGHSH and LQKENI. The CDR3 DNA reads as TGTGCCAGCTCATCACCTCAGGGGAGCAATCAGCCCCAGCATTTT. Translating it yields CASSSPQGSNQPQHF.

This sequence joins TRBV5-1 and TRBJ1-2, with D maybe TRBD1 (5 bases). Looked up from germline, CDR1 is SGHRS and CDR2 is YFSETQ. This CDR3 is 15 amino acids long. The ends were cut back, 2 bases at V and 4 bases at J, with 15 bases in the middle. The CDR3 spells CASSFSPFGTYGYTF. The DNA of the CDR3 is TGCGCCAGCAGCTTCTCTCCTTTCGGGACCTATGGCTACACCTTC.

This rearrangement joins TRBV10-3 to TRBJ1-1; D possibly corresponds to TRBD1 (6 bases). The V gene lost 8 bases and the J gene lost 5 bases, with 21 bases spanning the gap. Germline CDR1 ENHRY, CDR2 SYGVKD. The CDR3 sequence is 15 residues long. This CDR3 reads CAIRGAGRRVTEAFF. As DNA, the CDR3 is TGTGCCATCCGGGGGGCAGGCCGGCGGGTTACTGAAGCTTTCTTT.

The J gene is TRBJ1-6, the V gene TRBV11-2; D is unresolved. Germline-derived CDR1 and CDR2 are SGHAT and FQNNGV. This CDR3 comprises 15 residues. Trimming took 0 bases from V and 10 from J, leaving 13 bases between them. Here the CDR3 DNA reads TGTGCCAGCAGCTTAGATCGCTCAATTAGGTCACCCCTCCACTTT. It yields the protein CASSLDRSIRSPLHF.

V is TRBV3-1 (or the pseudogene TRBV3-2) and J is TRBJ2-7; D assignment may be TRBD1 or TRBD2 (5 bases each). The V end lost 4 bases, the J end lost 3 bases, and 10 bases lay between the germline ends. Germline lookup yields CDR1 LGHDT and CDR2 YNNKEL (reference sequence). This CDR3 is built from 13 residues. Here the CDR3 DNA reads TGTGCCAGCAGCCGCACGAGGGGCTACGAGCAGTACTTC. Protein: CASSRTRGYEQYF.